Below are 29 T cell receptor beta chains sequenced from a single sample in a study of shared clonotypes between healthy human individuals. Positively selected for CCR7, the CD45RO-negative cells used as naive CD8 cells excluded terminally differentiated effector memory CD45RA+ cells. Profiling relied on immunoSEQ multiplex PCR, and the TCRdb table lists in-frame clones only, not all of them. This table has about 1,800,000 clones, approximately 94% appearing once. What was sequenced was naive CD8+ T cells sorted from blood. These receptor sequences come from a man aged 18 to 29 in good health.

V gene TRBV28 combines with J gene TRBJ2-7, with 8 bases matching TRBD2. There are 14 residues in the CDR3. After removal of 4 bases from V and 6 bases from J, the junction contained 8 bases not matched to a gene. Germline V gene lookup returns CDR1 MDHEN and CDR2 SYDVKM. CDR3 amino acids: CASSSREGGAEQYF. CDR3 DNA: TGTGCCAGCAGTTCTCGGGAGGGGGGGGCCGAGCAGTACTTC.

Worth noting for this clone: Distinct nucleotide sequences in the sample also encode this CDR3. The chain couples TRBV5-6 to TRBJ2-3; D not resolved. Germline V CDR1 and CDR2: SGHDT, YYEEEE. The CDR3 spans 14 residues. V gave up 2 bases and J gave up 0 bases, with 7 bases separating them. Written as DNA, the CDR3 is TGTGCCAGCAGCTTAGGTACTAGCACAGATACGCAGTATTTT. Its protein is CASSLGTSTDTQYF.

The chain employs TRBV11-3 and TRBJ2-5; TRBD2 aligns across 7 bases. The CDR3 sequence is 17 residues long. With 3 bases clipped from V and 2 bases from J, the junction kept 12 bases outside the gene matches. The germline V gene encodes CDR1 SGHNT and CDR2 YENEEA. Here the CDR3 reads CASSLGEGSGFQETQYF. The CDR3 bases are TGTGCCAGCAGCTTGGGGGAGGGTAGCGGGTTTCAAGAGACCCAGTACTTC.

The chain links TRBV4-1 to TRBJ2-7; D is uncertain. The CDR3 is made up of 14 amino acids. Germline V gene sequence: CDR1 MGHRA, CDR2 YSYEKL. The V end lost 3 bases, the J end lost 3 bases, and 12 bases lay between the germline ends. This CDR3 reads CASSHNVGHYEQYF. DNA of the CDR3: TGCGCCAGCAGCCATAACGTAGGGCACTACGAGCAGTACTTC.

V usage is TRBV9 and J usage is TRBJ2-7, with 9 nucleotides matching TRBD1. Trimming removed 4 bases from V and 3 bases from J; junction bases left unmatched: 8. The CDR3 spans 15 residues. Germline loops: CDR1 SGDLS, CDR2 YYNGEE. The CDR3 region is CASSSGQGISYEQYF. The CDR3 bases are TGTGCCAGCAGCTCCGGACAGGGGATCAGCTACGAGCAGTACTTC.

Regarding this clone: The sample has other DNA sequences that encode this CDR3 too. The chain uses TRBV10-1 and TRBJ2-3; D is perhaps TRBD1 or TRBD2 (5 bases each). CDR3 size: 12 residues. With 6 bases removed from V and 3 bases from J, the gap between germline ends came to 7 bases. Per the germline V gene, CDR1 is WNHNN and CDR2 is SYGVQD (reference sequence). The CDR3 DNA reads TGCGCCAGCAGCGAGGGGACAGATACGCAGTATTTT. This gives the protein CASSEGTDTQYF.

V is TRBV29-1 and J is TRBJ2-7, with D possibly TRBD2 on 5 matching bases. CDR1 is SQVTM, CDR2 ANQGSEA, per germline. Trimming shortened V by 3 bases and J by 4 bases, and 7 bases separated the two germline ends. CDR3 length: 11 amino acids. The CDR3 is CSVEEVYEQYF. CDR3 DNA sequence: TGCAGCGTTGAGGAGGTTTACGAGCAGTACTTC.

The J gene is TRBJ2-3, the V gene TRBV6-5, with D tentatively TRBD1 (7 bases). The germline V gene encodes CDR1 MNHEY and CDR2 SVGAGI. The CDR3 has 16 amino acids. Between the trimmed V and J ends, which lost 1 base and 0 bases, there was a span of 11 bases. CDR3 DNA sequence: TGTGCCAGCAGTTACTTTCAGGGGGGTAGCACAGATACGCAGTATTTT. Translation: CASSYFQGGSTDTQYF.

In DNA, the CDR3 is TGCGCCAGCAGCTTGGACGGGATGAATCAGCCCCAGCATTTT. It encodes CASSLDGMNQPQHF. The chain couples TRBV5-1 to TRBJ1-5, with D uncertain. V was clipped by 0 bases and J by 4 bases, with 8 bases between them. The CDR3 has 14 residues. CDR1 is SGHRS and CDR2 is YFSETQ in the germline V gene.

The rearrangement joins TRBV28 to TRBJ1-4; D is unclear. Trimming shortened V by 3 bases and J by 8 bases, and 13 bases separated the two germline ends. CDR1 MDHEN and CDR2 SYDVKM come from the germline V gene. The CDR3 sequence is 14 residues long. The chain's CDR3 is CASSFRGFVEKLFF. The CDR3 region has the DNA TGTGCCAGCAGTTTTCGGGGATTTGTGGAAAAACTGTTTTTT.

This clone has just a few counts. The V gene is TRBV7-9, the J gene TRBJ2-1, with 7 bases that match TRBD2. Germline V gene sequence: CDR1 SEHNR, CDR2 FQNEAQ (reference sequence). CDR3 length equals 14 residues. V shed 8 bases, J shed 4 bases, and the junction held 8 bases outside the gene matches. DNA for the CDR3: TGTGCCAGCCGGGGGGAAGGCCCGTACAATGAGCAGTTCTTC. The encoded protein is CASRGEGPYNEQFF.

The rearrangement links TRBV9 to TRBJ2-1; 12 bases map to TRBD2. The germline gives CDR1 SGDLS, CDR2 YYNGEE. The CDR3 is 16 residues long. The V and J ends lost 3 bases and 5 bases, in that order; junction bases with no gene match: 6. This CDR3 is CASSAASGGAHNEQFF. In DNA form, the CDR3 reads TGTGCCAGCAGCGCAGCTAGCGGGGGGGCCCACAATGAGCAGTTCTTC. Drawing the rest from reference TRBV9 and TRBJ2-1, the complete variable domain is DSGVTQTPKHLITATGQRVTLRCSPRSGDLSVYWYQQSLDQGLQFLIQYYNGEERAKGNILERFSAQQFPDLHSELNLSSLELGDSALYFCASSAASGGAHNEQFFGPGTRLTVL.

The chain links TRBV6-5 to TRBJ1-1, with D unclear. The CDR3 loop spans 14 amino acids. V shed 3 bases and J shed 7 bases, with 15 bases lying between them. Per the germline V gene, CDR1 is MNHEY and CDR2 is SVGAGI. CDR3 sequence reads: CASSYQEGGGEAFF. The CDR3 DNA reads as TGTGCCAGCAGTTATCAGGAAGGTGGCGGTGAAGCTTTCTTT.

The chain joins TRBV27 to TRBJ2-1; 7 bases agree with TRBD1. Trimming cost V 6 bases and J 7 bases; bases outside gene matches: 9. Germline V gene lookup returns CDR1 MNHEY and CDR2 SMNVEV (reference sequence). This CDR3 comprises 14 residues. The CDR3 region has the DNA TGTGCCAGCAGCGACAGGGTCTCTGGGAATGAGCAGTTCTTC. Translated, it gives CASSDRVSGNEQFF.

For the CDR3, the DNA is TGTGCCTGGAGCGAAGATACGCAGCCTGGAAACACCATATATTTT. This encodes CAWSEDTQPGNTIYF. This chain connects TRBV30 to TRBJ1-3; D call uncertain. The CDR3 loop spans 15 amino acids. Germline CDR1 GTSNPN, CDR2 SVGIG (reference sequence). Trimming removed 3 bases from V and 2 bases from J, with 14 bases in between.

Comments on this clone: The sample has other DNA sequences that encode this CDR3 too. The chain recombines TRBV27 with TRBJ1-1; D may be TRBD1 (6 bases). Trimming cost V 7 bases and J 1 base, with 16 bases left between them. CDR3 length: 15 residues. Per germline, CDR1 MNHEY and CDR2 SMNVEV (reference sequence). For the CDR3, the DNA is TGTGCCAGCACCCCCGGGGCGGGGGCGAACACTGAAGCTTTCTTT. It is translated as CASTPGAGANTEAFF.

In this sample, this clone turned up once. The chain couples TRBV4-1 to TRBJ2-5; 8 bases match TRBD1. Germline V gene sequence: CDR1 MGHRA, CDR2 YSYEKL. Trimming took 5 bases from V and 1 from J; bases not matched to a gene: 6. The CDR3 runs to 15 residues. The CDR3 region has the DNA TGCGCCAGCAGCTCGGCTGGGACAGGCCAAGAGACCCAGTACTTC. Protein sequence: CASSSAGTGQETQYF.

This clone was seen more than once but under ten times. J is TRBJ2-7 and V is TRBV6-5; possibly TRBD1 for D (6 bases). V lost 2 bases to trimming and J lost 6 bases, with 8 bases between them. This CDR3 comprises 12 residues. Germline V gene data show CDR1 as MNHEY and CDR2 as SVGAGI. The CDR3 DNA reads as TGTGCCAGCAGTTACGGCAGGGGCGAGCAGTACTTC. Translated, it gives CASSYGRGEQYF.

This chain connects TRBV9 to TRBJ2-7, with TRBD1 matching over 9 bases. There are 17 residues in the CDR3. The junction had 16 bases not matched to a gene; V was cut back by 4 bases and J by 5 bases. CDR1 SGDLS and CDR2 YYNGEE come from the germline V gene. In nucleotides, the CDR3 is TGTGCCAGCAGCACCTACGCCGGGACAGGGTTAACCCACGAGCAGTACTTC. Amino acids: CASSTYAGTGLTHEQYF.

This clone was counted a few times. Other DNA sequences of this sample code for an identical CDR3. J is TRBJ2-2 and V is TRBV5-6, with no clear D. Trimming took 4 bases from V and 2 from J, leaving 6 bases between them. The CDR3 loop spans 13 amino acids. Germline CDR1 reads SGHDT; CDR2 reads YYEEEE. For the CDR3, the DNA is TGTGCCAGCAGCGTGGGAAACACCGGGGAGCTGTTTTTT. Protein: CASSVGNTGELFF. Supplemented by reference TRBV5-6 and TRBJ2-2, the full variable domain reads DAGVTQSPTHLIKTRGQQVTLRCSPKSGHDTVSWYQQALGQGPQFIFQYYEEEERQRGNFPDRFSGHQFPNYSSELNVNALLLGDSALYLCASSVGNTGELFFGEGSRLTVL.

This rearrangement joins TRBV9 to TRBJ2-1; 7 bases line up with TRBD2. V lost 4 bases to trimming and J lost 0 bases; unmatched junction nucleotides: 13. This CDR3 is 18 amino acids long. Germline V lookup: CDR1 SGDLS, CDR2 YYNGEE. CDR3 sequence (DNA): TGTGCCAGCAGCCCACCCACTTCAGCGGGACCCTCCTACAATGAGCAGTTCTTC. As protein: CASSPPTSAGPSYNEQFF.

The chain combines TRBV25-1 with TRBJ1-2; D not resolved. Trimming left V 5 bases short and J 4 bases short, with 11 bases between. The CDR3 extends over 13 amino acids. From germline, CDR1 is MGHDK and CDR2 SYGVNS. The CDR3 region is CASSWGPTYGYTF. CDR3 nucleotides: TGTGCCAGCAGTTGGGGTCCTACCTATGGCTACACCTTC.

This chain joins TRBV6-1 and TRBJ1-4, with D perhaps TRBD1 (5 bases). V was clipped by 1 base and J by 16 bases, with 16 bases between them. CDR3 length: 13 amino acids. CDR1 is MNHNS and CDR2 is SASEGT in the germline V gene. The CDR3, as DNA: TGTGCCAGCAGTGAAGGTGGAACAGGTCTCGGGTTTTTT. As protein: CASSEGGTGLGFF.

This clone was counted once. The chain carries TRBV27 and TRBJ1-2; 12 nucleotides line up with TRBD1. The germline V gene encodes CDR1 MNHEY and CDR2 SMNVEV (reference sequence). Germline trimming cut 1 base from V and 7 bases from J; bases unmatched to any gene: 4. This CDR3 is 15 amino acids long. CDR3 amino acids: CASSLWGQGAGGYTF. CDR3 nucleotide sequence: TGTGCCAGCAGTTTATGGGGACAGGGGGCCGGTGGCTACACCTTC.

Regarding this clone: Other DNA sequences in the same sample also yield this CDR3. The rearrangement uses TRBV7-9 and TRBJ2-7; a weak D match, TRBD1 (5 bases). Germline loops: CDR1 SEHNR, CDR2 FQNEAQ (reference sequence). This CDR3 is 13 amino acids long. The V end lost 6 bases, the J end lost 4 bases, and 13 bases lay between the germline ends. CDR3 nucleotide sequence: TGTGCCAGCAGTCCCCCTGGACATTACGAGCAGTACTTC. This gives the protein CASSPPGHYEQYF.

The chain combines TRBV12-5 with TRBJ2-5, with no clear D. Germline V gene sequence: CDR1 LGHNT, CDR2 FRNRAP. The CDR3 is made up of 15 amino acids. With 6 bases removed from V and 2 bases from J, the gap between germline ends came to 16 bases. The CDR3 is CASGPPKVGQETQYF. The CDR3 DNA is TGTGCTAGTGGCCCCCCTAAGGTGGGACAAGAGACCCAGTACTTC.

The chain couples TRBV5-8 to TRBJ2-6; unclear D gene. V was shortened by 0 bases and J by 1 base, with 8 bases between the two germline ends. CDR1 and CDR2 from the germline V gene are SGHTS and YDEGEE. The CDR3 has 16 residues. The CDR3 coding sequence is TGTGCCAGCAGCTTGGTCCCGGTATCTGGGGCCAACGTCCTGACTTTC. This encodes CASSLVPVSGANVLTF.

The CDR3 bases are TGTGCCAGCAGCACCGGACTAGCGCCAAACACCGGGGAGCTGTTTTTT. Its protein is CASSTGLAPNTGELFF. The chain is built from TRBV7-9 and TRBJ2-2, with 9 nucleotides matching TRBD2. V gave up 5 bases and J gave up 2 bases; unmatched junction bases: 6. The CDR3 has 16 residues. Looked up from germline, CDR1 is SEHNR and CDR2 is FQNEAQ (reference sequence). The full variable domain, rest sourced from reference TRBV7-9 and TRBJ2-2, is DTGVSQNPRHKITKRGQNVTFRCDPISEHNRLYWYRQTLGQGPEFLTYFQNEAQLEKSRLLSDRFSAERPKGSFSTLEIQRTEQGDSAMYLCASSTGLAPNTGELFFGEGSRLTVL.

The chain carries TRBV10-3 and TRBJ2-7; 7 bases map to TRBD1. The length of the CDR3 is 15 residues. Per germline, CDR1 ENHRY and CDR2 SYGVKD. After removal of 5 bases from V and 0 bases from J, the junction contained 7 bases not matched to a gene. CDR3: CAISLSGQDSYEQYF. The CDR3 DNA is TGTGCCATCAGTCTAAGCGGACAGGACTCCTACGAGCAGTACTTC.